These 30 T cell receptor beta chains came from one sample sequenced in a study of cytomegalovirus exposure and HLA in healthy donors. 60 Vbeta and 13 Jbeta primers were used in PCR. The data were produced by immunoSEQ multiplex PCR, yet TCRdb's version contains in-frame clones alone and is incomplete. The sample lists around 150,000 clones; approximately 72% were seen once. Material for sequencing was PBMCs. The receptors were sampled from a woman aged 60-75 years in good health and CMV-seronegative.

This clone has only one observation. Other DNA sequences in this specimen translate into the identical CDR3. The chain couples TRBV19 to TRBJ1-5; no definite D call. CDR1 is LNHDA, CDR2 SQIVND, per germline (reference sequence). Trimming cost V 0 bases and J 5 bases, with 5 bases left between them. CDR3 length equals 13 residues. The chain's CDR3 is CASSIDRDQPQHF. CDR3 coding DNA: TGTGCCAGTAGTATAGATCGGGATCAGCCCCAGCATTTT.

This sequence joins TRBV7-2 and TRBJ2-5, with D tentatively TRBD2 (6 bases). CDR3 length equals 16 residues. V was shortened by 2 bases and J by 1 base, with 14 bases between the two germline ends. The germline V gene encodes CDR1 SGHTA and CDR2 FQGNSA. CDR3 loop: CASSLHLAGFQETQYF. CDR3 sequence (DNA): TGTGCCAGCAGCTTACACTTGGCGGGATTCCAAGAGACCCAGTACTTC. The full variable domain, completed using reference TRBV7-2 and TRBJ2-5, is GAGVSQSPSNKVTEKGKDVELRCDPISGHTALYWYRQSLGQGLEFLIYFQGNSAPDKSGLPSDRFSAERTGGSVSTLTIQRTQQEDSAVYLCASSLHLAGFQETQYFGPGTRLLVL.

The V and J genes are TRBV15 and TRBJ2-7; 8 nucleotides align to TRBD1. In germline, CDR1 is LNHNV, CDR2 YYDKDF (reference sequence). J was trimmed by 0 bases and V by 3 bases; bases with no gene match: 1. The CDR3 consists of 14 residues. The CDR3 region is CATSRGQDSYEQYF. The CDR3 coding sequence is TGTGCCACCAGCAGGGGACAGGACTCCTACGAGCAGTACTTC.

V is TRBV7-3 and J is TRBJ1-3; TRBD1 agrees at 8 bases. Germline CDR1 is SGHTA and CDR2 is FQGTGA. The V segment lost 5 bases and the J segment 0 bases; nucleotides outside the gene matches: 6. The CDR3 is 16 residues long. CDR3 loop: CASSPGGAGSGNTIYF. Here the CDR3 DNA reads TGTGCCAGCAGCCCAGGGGGCGCCGGCTCTGGAAACACCATATATTTT. The variable domain in full, with the rest retrieved from reference TRBV7-3 and TRBJ1-3, is GAGVSQTPSNKVTEKGKYVELRCDPISGHTALYWYRQSLGQGPEFLIYFQGTGAADDSGLPNDRFFAVRPEGSVSTLKIQRTERGDSAVYLCASSPGGAGSGNTIYFGEGSWLTVV.

The chain couples TRBV6-5 to TRBJ1-2, with D hard to call. V lost 2 bases and J 8 bases, leaving 18 bases between the germline ends. The CDR3 loop spans 15 amino acids. Per the germline V gene, CDR1 is MNHEY and CDR2 is SVGAGI. The CDR3 protein is CASSYAPQDTGGYTF. The CDR3 nucleotides are TGTGCCAGCAGTTACGCCCCTCAAGACACTGGCGGCTACACCTTC.

V is TRBV27 and J is TRBJ2-1; 11 bases map to TRBD2. The CDR3 consists of 15 residues. With V trimmed by 5 bases and J by 9 bases, 9 bases remained unmatched. The germline V gene has CDR1 MNHEY and CDR2 SMNVEV (reference sequence). The CDR3 region is CASSRSGGARFEQFF. CDR3 DNA sequence: TGTGCCAGCAGTCGTAGCGGGGGGGCCAGGTTTGAGCAGTTCTTC.

Only a few counts were recorded for this clone. This chain uses TRBV4-3 with TRBJ1-1; D is ambiguous. This CDR3 has 15 amino acids. Trimming took off 0 bases at V and 5 bases at J, with 13 bases between the two ends. Germline CDR1 LGHNA, CDR2 YSLEER. The CDR3 loop reads CASSQDPPGRTEAFF. In DNA, the CDR3 is TGCGCCAGCAGCCAAGACCCCCCAGGTCGGACTGAAGCTTTCTTT.

This chain uses TRBV5-4 with TRBJ2-7; no clear D. The CDR3 extends over 13 amino acids. V was pared by 4 bases and J by 0 bases, with 8 bases between. CDR1 is SGHNT, CDR2 YYREEE, per germline (reference sequence). CDR3 in amino acids: CASSTRSSYEQYF. DNA for the CDR3: TGTGCCAGCAGCACCCGGAGCTCCTACGAGCAGTACTTC.

This rearrangement joins TRBV6-1 to TRBJ1-5; no reliable D call. The CDR3 extends over 15 amino acids. Looked up from germline, CDR1 is MNHNS and CDR2 is SASEGT. Trimming pared 6 bases from V and 10 bases from J, leaving 22 bases between. In nucleotides, the CDR3 is TGTGCCAGCAGGCAAAGCAGGTCGTTTAAAGGTCCCCAGCATTTT. It translates to CASRQSRSFKGPQHF.

The rearrangement uses TRBV29-1 and TRBJ2-1, with D hard to call. Germline CDR1 and CDR2: SQVTM and ANQGSEA. This CDR3 has 13 amino acids. V was clipped by 4 bases and J by 0 bases, with 7 bases between them. CDR3 nucleotide sequence: TGCAGCGTTGTAGTGAGCTCCTACAATGAGCAGTTCTTC. Its protein is CSVVVSSYNEQFF.

V gene TRBV11-3 combines with J gene TRBJ2-7, with D uncertain. CDR1 SGHNT and CDR2 YENEEA come from the germline V gene. V was cut by 3 bases and J by 3 bases, with 3 bases left in between. The CDR3 totals 11 residues. The CDR3 DNA reads as TGTGCCAGCAGCTTTAACTACGAGCAGTACTTC. Translation: CASSFNYEQYF.

The chain uses TRBV28 and TRBJ2-5, with D perhaps TRBD1 (5 bases). CDR1 and CDR2 (germline): MDHEN, SYDVKM. This CDR3 comprises 16 residues. V gave up 4 bases and J gave up 1 base, with 16 bases separating them. The CDR3 DNA sequence: TGTGCCAGCAGTTCTCCCCTGACAGACCTCCAAGAGACCCAGTACTTC. Its protein product is CASSSPLTDLQETQYF.

The chain has TRBV28 and TRBJ2-1; 8 bases agree with TRBD2. The CDR3 length is 16 residues. V shed 6 bases, J shed 6 bases, and the junction held 13 bases outside the gene matches. CDR1 is MDHEN and CDR2 is SYDVKM in the germline V gene. CDR3 sequence reads: CASSLLYSGTSNEQFF. Written as DNA, the CDR3 is TGTGCCAGCAGCCTCCTTTATAGCGGGACCTCCAATGAGCAGTTCTTC.

In this sample, this clone turned up a few times. The chain couples TRBV6-5 to TRBJ1-5, with a weak D call TRBD1 (5 bases). From germline, CDR1 is MNHEY and CDR2 SVGAGI. This CDR3 is built from 13 residues. Trimming stripped 7 bases from V and 3 bases from J, with 10 bases between. CDR3 nucleotide sequence: TGTGCCAGCACCGCAGGGCCCAATCAGCCCCAGCATTTT. This encodes CASTAGPNQPQHF.

This rearrangement joins TRBV27 to TRBJ2-3; 7 bases are a match to TRBD1. V lost 4 bases to trimming and J lost 4 bases; unmatched junction nucleotides: 11. CDR1 MNHEY and CDR2 SMNVEV come from the germline V gene (reference sequence). The length of the CDR3 is 16 residues. The CDR3 is CASSSPGQLFPDTQYF. In DNA, the CDR3 is TGTGCCAGCAGTTCTCCGGGACAGTTATTTCCAGATACGCAGTATTTT.

The rearrangement links TRBV7-9 to TRBJ1-1; 7 nucleotides agree with TRBD1. The CDR3 sequence is 16 residues long. Germline V CDR1 and CDR2: SEHNR, FQNEAQ (reference sequence). Losses at the gene ends were 4 bases for V and 0 bases for J; bases not matched to a gene: 8. The CDR3 protein is CASSSAWDSLNTEAFF. CDR3 coding DNA: TGTGCCAGCAGCTCGGCCTGGGACAGCTTGAACACTGAAGCTTTCTTT. Using reference TRBV7-9 and TRBJ1-1 for the parts outside the CDR3, the full variable domain is DTGVSQNPRHKITKRGQNVTFRCDPISEHNRLYWYRQTLGQGPEFLTYFQNEAQLEKSRLLSDRFSAERPKGSFSTLEIQRTEQGDSAMYLCASSSAWDSLNTEAFFGQGTRLTVV.

V usage is TRBV19 and J usage is TRBJ1-2, with 8 positions matching TRBD1. Per the germline V gene, CDR1 is LNHDA and CDR2 is SQIVND (reference sequence). This CDR3 has 15 amino acids. Losses at the gene ends were 5 bases for V and 3 bases for J; bases not matched to a gene: 8. CDR3 in DNA: TGTGCCAGTAGTTATTCAGGGGGCGCAGACTATGGCTACACCTTC. Protein product: CASSYSGGADYGYTF.

CDR3 nucleotide sequence: TGTGCCAGCAGCTTAGAGGGGAGCGGGGGAGATACGCAGTATTTT. Protein sequence: CASSLEGSGGDTQYF. This chain links TRBV7-9 with TRBJ2-3; 8 nucleotides agree with TRBD2. The CDR3 sequence is 15 residues long. With 1 base clipped from V and 5 bases from J, the junction kept 5 bases outside the gene matches. Germline V gene lookup returns CDR1 SEHNR and CDR2 FQNEAQ (reference sequence). Full variable domain (outside the CDR3, taken from reference TRBV7-9 and TRBJ2-3): DTGVSQNPRHKITKRGQNVTFRCDPISEHNRLYWYRQTLGQGPEFLTYFQNEAQLEKSRLLSDRFSAERPKGSFSTLEIQRTEQGDSAMYLCASSLEGSGGDTQYFGPGTRLTVL.

The chain links TRBV19 to TRBJ2-3, with TRBD1 identical over 9 bases. The junction had 2 bases not matched to a gene; V was cut back by 8 bases and J by 2 bases. Germline V gene sequence: CDR1 LNHDA, CDR2 SQIVND (reference sequence). CDR3 length: 13 amino acids. CDR3 protein: CASGTGLTDTQYF. CDR3 bases: TGTGCCAGTGGGACAGGGCTCACAGATACGCAGTATTTT. Based on the CDR3 plus reference TRBV19 and TRBJ2-3, the full variable domain is DGGITQSPKYLFRKEGQNVTLSCEQNLNHDAMYWYRQDPGQGLRLIYYSQIVNDFQKGDIAEGYSVSREKKESFPLTVTSAQKNPTAFYLCASGTGLTDTQYFGPGTRLTVL.

This clone was seen just once. The V call is TRBV5-1, the J call TRBJ2-3; 8 nucleotides match TRBD2. Germline V lookup: CDR1 SGHRS, CDR2 YFSETQ. The CDR3 covers 15 residues. V lost 2 bases, J lost 5 bases, and 7 bases stayed unmatched. CDR3 loop: CASSFRGGHGDTQYF. The CDR3 nucleotides are TGCGCCAGCAGCTTCCGCGGGGGGCATGGAGATACGCAGTATTTT. The full variable domain, in which reference TRBV5-1 and TRBJ2-3 provide the parts outside the CDR3, is KAGVTQTPRYLIKTRGQQVTLSCSPISGHRSVSWYQQTPGQGLQFLFEYFSETQRNKGNFPGRFSGRQFSNSRSEMNVSTLELGDSALYLCASSFRGGHGDTQYFGPGTRLTVL.

Here the CDR3 reads CASMAGGTYNEQFF. The CDR3 DNA reads TGTGCCAGCATGGCGGGGGGGACCTACAATGAGCAGTTCTTC. The chain employs TRBV28 and TRBJ2-1; 9 bases match TRBD2. This CDR3 is 14 amino acids long. Germline lookup yields CDR1 MDHEN and CDR2 SYDVKM. With 7 bases clipped from V and 2 bases from J, the junction kept 3 bases outside the gene matches.

The chain links TRBV27 to TRBJ2-2; TRBD1 aligns across 7 bases. The germline gives CDR1 MNHEY, CDR2 SMNVEV (reference sequence). Unmatched junction bases numbered 4, after V lost 5 bases and J lost 1 base. This CDR3 has 15 residues. CDR3: CASSTYRGNTGELFF. The CDR3 DNA follows: TGTGCCAGCAGTACCTACAGGGGGAACACCGGGGAGCTGTTTTTT.

The V gene is TRBV5-4, the J gene TRBJ2-2, with 7 bases that match TRBD2. The CDR3 is 17 residues long. Trimming at V came to 0 bases and at J to 1 base, leaving 6 bases not matched to a gene. Germline V gives CDR1 SGHNT, CDR2 YYREEE (reference sequence). The CDR3 here is CASSLGSGGRNTGELFF. CDR3 DNA sequence: TGTGCCAGCAGCTTGGGATCTGGCGGGAGGAACACCGGGGAGCTGTTTTTT.

The CDR3 loop reads CASSLVLSGRNGYTF. Here the CDR3 DNA reads TGTGCCAGCAGCTTAGTACTGAGCGGGAGGAATGGCTACACCTTC. This rearrangement joins TRBV7-2 to TRBJ1-2; no firm D call. The V gene's germline CDR1 is SGHTA and CDR2 FQGNSA. Trimming removed 1 base from V and 6 bases from J, with 15 bases in between. The CDR3 has 15 amino acids.

V and J are TRBV19 and TRBJ2-5; D may be TRBD2 (6 bases). CDR1 and CDR2 from the germline V gene are LNHDA and SQIVND (reference sequence). This CDR3 has 15 residues. V was clipped by 4 bases and J by 5 bases, with 17 bases between them. CDR3 amino acids: CASSTYSGEEETQYF. The CDR3 DNA is TGTGCCAGTAGTACCTACTCGGGGGAGGAGGAGACCCAGTACTTC.

This chain uses TRBV7-3 with TRBJ1-2; D uncertain. Germline CDR1 and CDR2: SGHTA and FQGTGA. The V and J ends lost 3 bases and 4 bases respectively, with 12 bases between them. This CDR3 comprises 14 residues. Here the CDR3 DNA reads TGTGCCAGCAGCTTTGATGAGGATGGCTATGGCTACACCTTC. Protein: CASSFDEDGYGYTF.

The V and J genes are TRBV19 and TRBJ2-3; TRBD2 agrees at 11 bases. The CDR3 has 15 residues. Losses at the gene ends were 9 bases for V and 2 bases for J; bases not matched to a gene: 7. The germline CDR1 and CDR2 sequences are LNHDA and SQIVND (reference sequence). The CDR3 nucleotides read TGTGCCAGCAGGTTAGCGGGAGGGCTCACAGATACGCAGTATTTT. Protein: CASRLAGGLTDTQYF.

This clone showed up just a few times. The chain uses TRBV7-2 and TRBJ1-3; a possible D gene is TRBD1 (5 bases). This CDR3 has 15 amino acids. Germline lookup yields CDR1 SGHTA and CDR2 FQGNSA. V lost 5 bases and J lost 0, with 11 bases in between. This chain's CDR3 is CASSLRQGSGNTIYF. The CDR3 DNA reads as TGTGCCAGCAGCCTCCGGCAGGGCTCTGGAAACACCATATATTTT. Complete variable domain (other parts from reference TRBV7-2 and TRBJ1-3): GAGVSQSPSNKVTEKGKDVELRCDPISGHTALYWYRQSLGQGLEFLIYFQGNSAPDKSGLPSDRFSAERTGGSVSTLTIQRTQQEDSAVYLCASSLRQGSGNTIYFGEGSWLTVV.

This clone was detected a few times. This rearrangement joins TRBV4-2 to TRBJ2-3, with D tentatively TRBD1 (5 bases). V was clipped by 2 bases and J by 2 bases, with 8 bases between them. This CDR3 has 14 residues. Germline CDR1 LGHNA, CDR2 YNFKEQ. CDR3 in DNA: TGTGCCAGCAGCCAAATGGACAACACAGATACGCAGTATTTT. Its translation is CASSQMDNTDTQYF.

The chain carries TRBV5-1 and TRBJ2-2; TRBD2 matches 12 bases. Germline V gene lookup returns CDR1 SGHRS and CDR2 YFSETQ. V lost 2 bases to trimming and J lost 5 bases; unmatched junction nucleotides: 10. This CDR3 comprises 18 residues. CDR3 sequence: CASSFGLAGPMGTGELFF. Written as DNA, the CDR3 is TGCGCCAGCAGCTTCGGACTAGCGGGACCGATGGGGACCGGGGAGCTGTTTTTT.